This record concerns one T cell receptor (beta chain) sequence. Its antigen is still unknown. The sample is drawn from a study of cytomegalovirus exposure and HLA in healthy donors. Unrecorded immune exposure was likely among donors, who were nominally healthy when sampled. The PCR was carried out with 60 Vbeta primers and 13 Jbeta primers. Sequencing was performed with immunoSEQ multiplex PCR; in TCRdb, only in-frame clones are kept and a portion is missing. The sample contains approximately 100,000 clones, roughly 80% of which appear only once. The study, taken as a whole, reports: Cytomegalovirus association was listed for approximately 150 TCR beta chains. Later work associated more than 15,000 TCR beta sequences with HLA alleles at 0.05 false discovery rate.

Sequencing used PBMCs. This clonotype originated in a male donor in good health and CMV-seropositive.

The CDR3 loop is CASSFRGGTGELFF. The CDR3 DNA sequence: TGTGCCAGCAGCTTTAGGGGGGGAACCGGGGAGCTGTTTTTT. The rearrangement links TRBV7-8 to TRBJ2-2; tentative D call: TRBD2 (7 bases). Germline assignment: CDR1 SGHVS and CDR2 FQNEAQ. The CDR3 spans 14 residues. V lost 3 bases and J 5 bases, leaving 10 bases between the germline ends.